These 5 T cell receptor beta chains were sequenced from one sample in a study of blood T cells in healthy people across ages. The use of a sample-barcoded 5' primer and a J-beta primer mix characterized a second PCR of roughly 7 to 11 cycles. TCRdb fed the 5' RACE reads into MiXCR, producing one record per CDR3 protein. This table has 910,000 or so distinct CDR3 sequences, roughly half appearing once. The sequenced sample consisted of blood. All receptors come from a woman in her sixties in good health.

This chain links TRBV5-1 with TRBJ2-3; D might be TRBD2 (6 bases). Germline values: CDR1 SGHRS, CDR2 YFSETQ. The V end was cut by 4 bases, the J end by 2 bases, with 14 bases between. The CDR3 is 15 amino acids. The CDR3 protein is CASSGGLQDTDTQYF. DNA of the CDR3: TGCGCCAGCAGCGGGGGACTCCAAGACACAGATACGCAGTATTTT.

The V gene is TRBV2, the J gene TRBJ2-4; D is undetermined. The CDR3 runs to 16 residues. Germline values: CDR1 SNHLY, CDR2 FYNNEI. V was clipped by 3 bases and J by 0 bases, with 12 bases between them. DNA of the CDR3: TGTGCCAGCAGTGAGGTGGCGGCTAGAGCCAAAAACATTCAGTACTTC. Translating gives CASSEVAARAKNIQYF.

J is TRBJ2-5 and V is TRBV7-2; D is possibly TRBD2 (5 bases). The assigned J gene may be wrong: the sequence end matches TRBJ2-7 better. This CDR3 spans 13 amino acids. The germline CDR1 and CDR2 sequences are SGHTA and FQGNSA. The CDR3 region is CASRSSISSEQYF. The DNA of the CDR3 is TGTGCCAGCAGATCTAGCATTTCTTCCGAGCAGTACTTC.

The rearrangement uses TRBV29-1 and TRBJ2-1; 10 bases are a match to TRBD2. Germline loops: CDR1 SQVTM, CDR2 ANQGSEA. With V trimmed by 5 bases and J by 9 bases, 4 bases remained unmatched. The CDR3 length is 12 residues. The CDR3 DNA sequence: TGCAGCGTTATCCTAGCGGGAGTTGAGCAGTTCTTC. Translation gives CSVILAGVEQFF.

The V and J genes are TRBV6-1 and TRBJ2-7; D gene ambiguous. The end of the DNA aligns better with TRBJ2-5, so the J call may be wrong. This CDR3 comprises 16 residues. From germline, CDR1 is MNHNS and CDR2 SASEGT. CDR3 bases: TGTGCCAGCAGTGAAGCGACATCGCAACCGGGTGAGACCCAGTACTTC. It encodes CASSEATSQPGETQYF.